The 18 T cell receptor beta chains reported below all come from one sample, sequenced in a study of cytomegalovirus exposure and HLA in healthy donors. The PCR contained 60 Vbeta and 13 Jbeta primers. TCRdb's copy holds only in-frame clones and misses some; the assay was immunoSEQ multiplex PCR. This table holds over 100,000 clones, about 73% found once. Specimen: PBMCs. The receptors were gathered from a woman in her 30s in good health and CMV-seropositive.

The chain recombines TRBV6-5 with TRBJ1-6, with D maybe TRBD1 (6 bases). V was trimmed by 7 bases and J by 6 bases, leaving 16 bases between them. This CDR3 is 15 amino acids long. Germline CDR1 reads MNHEY; CDR2 reads SVGAGI. This chain's CDR3 is CASTRTVAANSPLHF. CDR3 in DNA: TGTGCCAGCACCAGGACAGTGGCTGCTAATTCACCCCTCCACTTT.

The V and J genes are TRBV4-3 and TRBJ1-6; 7 bases fit TRBD1. Looked up from germline, CDR1 is LGHNA and CDR2 is YSLEER. J gave up 7 bases and V 3 bases, and 3 bases lay outside the gene matches. The CDR3 contains 14 residues. DNA for the CDR3: TGCGCCAGCAGCCAGACAGGGCTAAATTCACCCCTCCACTTT. Protein sequence: CASSQTGLNSPLHF.

The chain combines TRBV7-2 with TRBJ1-2; D call uncertain. The CDR3 is made up of 15 amino acids. The ends were cut back, 0 bases at V and 2 bases at J, with 10 bases in the middle. The germline V gene has CDR1 SGHTA and CDR2 FQGNSA. CDR3 sequence: CASSLAAVTNYGYTF. The CDR3 DNA is TGTGCCAGCAGCTTAGCGGCCGTTACCAACTATGGCTACACCTTC.

The rearrangement links TRBV30 to TRBJ2-5, with 8 bases fitting TRBD1. Germline V gives CDR1 GTSNPN, CDR2 SVGIG (reference sequence). V lost 3 bases, J lost 3 bases, and 9 bases stayed unmatched. The CDR3 contains 15 residues. DNA of the CDR3: TGTGCCTGGAGAGAAATAGGACAGGGAAAAGAGACCCAGTACTTC. Translation gives CAWREIGQGKETQYF. The entire variable domain, with the rest obtained from reference TRBV30 and TRBJ2-5, is as follows: SQTIHQWPATLVQPVGSPLSLECTVEGTSNPNLYWYRQAAGRGLQLLFYSVGIGQISSEVPQNLSASRPQDRQFILSSKKLLLSDSGFYLCAWREIGQGKETQYFGPGTRLLVL.

CDR3 amino acids: CASSLGERDSYEQYF. DNA for the CDR3: TGTGCCAGCAGCTTAGGCGAGCGGGACTCCTACGAGCAGTACTTC. The V and J genes are TRBV13 and TRBJ2-7; 7 bases align to TRBD2. This CDR3 is 15 amino acids long. In germline, CDR1 is PRHDT, CDR2 FYEKMQ (reference sequence). Trimming at V came to 0 bases and at J to 0 bases, leaving 2 bases not matched to a gene.

The table lists this clone with a few counts. The gene calls are TRBV10-3 and TRBJ1-6, with a possible D match to TRBD1 (6 bases). The CDR3 is made up of 17 amino acids. Germline assignment: CDR1 ENHRY and CDR2 SYGVKD. Trimming left V 4 bases short and J 0 bases short, with 13 bases between. The CDR3 DNA sequence: TGTGCCATCAGTGGGCAAACAGGGAACTCCTATAATTCACCCCTCCACTTT. This sequence encodes CAISGQTGNSYNSPLHF.

In this sample, this clone turned up a few times. J is TRBJ2-7 and V is TRBV28; tentatively, D is TRBD1 (6 bases). The germline V gene has CDR1 MDHEN and CDR2 SYDVKM. V shed 7 bases and J shed 4 bases, with 17 bases lying between them. The CDR3 runs to 14 residues. For the CDR3, the DNA is TGTGCCAGCACCCCCGTGGGGGCTCGGTACGAGCAGTACTTC. Residues: CASTPVGARYEQYF.

The gene calls are TRBV7-2 and TRBJ1-2, with D tentatively TRBD1 (5 bases). The CDR3 sequence is 16 residues long. V lost 4 bases and J 4 bases, leaving 19 bases between the germline ends. The germline V gene has CDR1 SGHTA and CDR2 FQGNSA. CDR3 DNA sequence: TGTGCCAGCAGCTCACCCGGCGGGGTAAGGGGCTATGGCTACACCTTC. This sequence encodes CASSSPGGVRGYGYTF. Using reference TRBV7-2 and TRBJ1-2 for the parts outside the CDR3, the full variable domain is GAGVSQSPSNKVTEKGKDVELRCDPISGHTALYWYRQSLGQGLEFLIYFQGNSAPDKSGLPSDRFSAERTGGSVSTLTIQRTQQEDSAVYLCASSSPGGVRGYGYTFGSGTRLTVV.

This clone was counted a few times. CDR3 sequence: CASSLVSGNTGELFF. Here the CDR3 DNA reads TGCGCCAGCAGCTTGGTTAGCGGGAACACCGGGGAGCTGTTTTTT. This sequence joins TRBV5-1 and TRBJ2-2; TRBD2 might be the D (6 bases). V shed 0 bases and J shed 1 base, with 7 bases lying between them. This CDR3 is 15 amino acids long. Germline V gene data show CDR1 as SGHRS and CDR2 as YFSETQ.

This clone was recorded once. This chain joins TRBV9 and TRBJ2-1; 7 nucleotides align to TRBD2. From germline, CDR1 is SGDLS and CDR2 YYNGEE. V lost 2 bases to trimming and J lost 9 bases; unmatched junction nucleotides: 11. This CDR3 is 15 amino acids long. The CDR3 protein is CASSVRLAMVGEQFF. In DNA form, the CDR3 reads TGTGCCAGCAGCGTTCGACTAGCTATGGTCGGTGAGCAGTTCTTC.

The J gene is TRBJ1-6, the V gene TRBV6-6; TRBD1 is a possible D gene (5 bases). Germline CDR1 and CDR2: MNHNY and SVGAGI (reference sequence). This CDR3 is built from 15 residues. V was clipped by 4 bases and J by 0 bases, with 7 bases between them. CDR3 loop: CASSSRDSYNSPLHF. The DNA of the CDR3 is TGTGCCAGCAGTTCCAGGGACTCCTATAATTCACCCCTCCACTTT.

This clone was counted once. The CDR3 coding sequence is TGTGCCAGCAGCTCGTCGGGACTAGCGGGCGAGCAGTACTTC. Translation: CASSSSGLAGEQYF. The chain links TRBV11-2 to TRBJ2-7, with 12 positions matching TRBD2. The CDR3 is made up of 14 amino acids. The J segment lost 6 bases and the V segment lost 4 bases, leaving 4 bases of the junction unmatched. CDR1 SGHAT and CDR2 FQNNGV come from the germline V gene.

V and J are TRBV2 and TRBJ2-3, with 8 bases lining up with TRBD2. J lost 0 bases, V lost 8 bases, and 7 bases had no gene match. Germline CDR1 reads SNHLY; CDR2 reads FYNNEI. The length of the CDR3 is 15 residues. CDR3 in DNA: TGTGCCAGCGGCGTAGCGGGACTAAGCACAGATACGCAGTATTTT. The encoded protein is CASGVAGLSTDTQYF.

The V call is TRBV13, the J call TRBJ1-5; TRBD1 is a possible D gene (6 bases). This CDR3 region has 13 residues. Trimming left V 6 bases short and J 7 bases short, with 13 bases between. Looked up from germline, CDR1 is PRHDT and CDR2 is FYEKMQ (reference sequence). The CDR3 region is CASSRGGSQPQHF. CDR3 nucleotides: TGTGCCAGCAGTCGAGGGGGTAGCCAGCCCCAGCATTTT.

The chain combines TRBV19 with TRBJ2-3; D gene uncertain. Deletions cut 3 bases from V and 6 bases from J, with 10 bases between. Germline V gene data show CDR1 as LNHDA and CDR2 as SQIVND (reference sequence). The CDR3 sequence is 13 residues long. CDR3 in DNA: TGTGCCAGTAGTATCGTCCAGGCGGATACGCAGTATTTT. Amino acid sequence: CASSIVQADTQYF. The full variable domain, with the rest looked up from reference TRBV19 and TRBJ2-3, is DGGITQSPKYLFRKEGQNVTLSCEQNLNHDAMYWYRQDPGQGLRLIYYSQIVNDFQKGDIAEGYSVSREKKESFPLTVTSAQKNPTAFYLCASSIVQADTQYFGPGTRLTVL.

The chain uses TRBV30 and TRBJ2-3; the D gene is possibly TRBD2 (6 bases). The CDR3 totals 14 residues. With 0 bases removed from V and 2 bases from J, the gap between germline ends came to 9 bases. The germline CDR1 and CDR2 sequences are GTSNPN and SVGIG (reference sequence). CDR3 residues: CAWSVRGTTDTQYF. The CDR3 DNA follows: TGTGCCTGGAGTGTGCGGGGCACCACAGATACGCAGTATTTT.

Remarks on this clone: A junction boundary mismatches the germline segment, possibly from a read error. The genes are TRBV27 and TRBJ1-5; D is unclear. This CDR3 is 12 amino acids long. Germline values: CDR1 MNHEY, CDR2 SMNVEV (reference sequence). The CDR3: CASNLFDQPQHF. CDR3 sequence (DNA): TGTGCCAGCAATTTATTCGATCAGCCCCAGCATTTT.

In this sample, this clone turned up once. One junction end does not reproduce the germline sequence, and a read error may be involved. V usage is TRBV6-5 and J usage is TRBJ1-6; D is perhaps TRBD1 (5 bases). The CDR3 extends over 14 amino acids. The germline gives CDR1 MNHEY, CDR2 SVGAGI. CDR3 sequence: CASKPDSLGSPLYF. In nucleotides, the CDR3 is TGTGCCAGCAAACCAGACAGTCTGGGTTCACCCCTCTACTTT.